The source of this T cell receptor (beta chain) is a study of shared clonotypes between healthy human individuals. PCR replicates from unsorted PBMC used around 300 ng DNA, and this amount was 25,000 to 30,000 T cell genomes. How the authors handled the data: Filtering differed, since immunoSEQ gave only junction sequences and no quality scores. TCRdb's table, derived via immunoSEQ multiplex PCR, lists solely in-frame clones and lacks some. The D gene and trimming were derived from the DNA, and the V and J assignments and clone size from that table. The sample lists fewer than 550,000 clones; approximately 79% were seen once. The CDR3 contains 16 residues. V was pared by 5 bases and J by 3 bases, with 13 bases of the junction left unmatched. CDR1 is SGHTA and CDR2 is FQGNSA in the germline V gene.

The sequence was obtained from a woman between 35 and 50 years old in good health. Some clones in this sample may be carry-over from other donors' samples. The gene calls are TRBV7-2 and TRBJ2-7, with TRBD1 matching over 7 bases. Sequences were obtained from PBMCs. The CDR3 coding sequence is TGTGCCAGCAGCCATCGACAGGGCGCCCTTCGCTACGAGCAGTACTTC. As protein: CASSHRQGALRYEQYF.